These 16 T cell receptor beta chains share one sample of origin, sequenced in a study of T cell repertoires in cytomegalovirus infection. These receptors' antigens are unknown. In TCRdb, the reads were re-called with MiXCR into one record per CDR3 protein. This sample yields approximately 500,000 distinct CDR3 sequences, of which 33% are seen a single time; 17% belongs to the top ten. The sample consisted of cultured PBMCs, taken from culture after CMV antigen stimulation. These receptors came from a human donor in good health (CMV status not recorded). Some clones in this sample may be carry-over from other donors' samples.

Only a few counts were recorded for this clonotype. The rearrangement links TRBV19 to TRBJ2-1; TRBD2 is a possible D gene (5 bases). Germline V gene lookup returns CDR1 LNHDA and CDR2 SQIVND (reference sequence). V lost 5 bases and J lost 4, with 18 bases in between. The CDR3 runs 16 residues. In DNA, the CDR3 is TGTGCCAGTAGTTTCCAGAGGGATCGACGGTACAATGAGCAGTTCTTC. Protein: CASSFQRDRRYNEQFF.

This clonotype has only a few counts. This chain joins TRBV6-5 and TRBJ2-1, with 7 bases aligning to TRBD2. The CDR3 runs to 15 residues. From germline, CDR1 is MNHEY and CDR2 SVGAGI. V lost 5 bases and J lost 4; bases outside the gene matches: 8. For the CDR3, the DNA is TGTGCCAGCAGTACCTTCTTGGGGGGGTACAATGAGCAGTTCTTC. Translating gives CASSTFLGGYNEQFF.

The J gene is TRBJ2-2, the V gene TRBV10-3, with 14 nucleotides matching TRBD2. The CDR3 extends over 16 amino acids. With V trimmed by 10 bases and J by 2 bases, 6 bases remained unmatched. CDR1 and CDR2 (germline): ENHRY, SYGVKD. The CDR3, as DNA: TGTGCCACCCGGACTAGCGGGAGGACTAACACCGGGGAGCTGTTTTTT. The encoded protein is CATRTSGRTNTGELFF.

In this sample, this clonotype turned up a few times. The V and J genes are TRBV25-1 and TRBJ1-6; D might be TRBD1 (5 bases). Between the trimmed V and J ends, which lost 5 bases and 9 bases, there was a span of 11 bases. Germline CDR1 reads MGHDK; CDR2 reads SYGVNS. The CDR3 is made up of 13 amino acids. CDR3 region: CASSPGPGSPLHF. CDR3 coding DNA: TGTGCCAGCAGTCCGGGGCCCGGTTCACCCCTCCACTTT.

The rearrangement uses TRBV2 and TRBJ1-1; no firm D call. V was shortened by 2 bases and J by 1 base, with 8 bases between the two germline ends. The CDR3 is made up of 14 amino acids. Germline CDR1 reads SNHLY; CDR2 reads FYNNEI. Here the CDR3 reads CASSEIYRNTEAFF. The CDR3 DNA reads as TGTGCCAGCAGTGAAATCTACAGGAACACTGAAGCTTTCTTT. The whole variable domain, filled in from reference TRBV2 and TRBJ1-1, reads EPEVTQTPSHQVTQMGQEVILRCVPISNHLYFYWYRQILGQKVEFLVSFYNNEISEKSEIFDDQFSVERPDGSNFTLKIRSTKLEDSAMYFCASSEIYRNTEAFFGQGTRLTVV.

The sample holds a few counts of this clonotype. CDR3 bases: TGTGCCAGCAGTTCAGCAAGGAGTCCGCCCGCAACTAATGAAAAACTGTTTTTT. Translated: CASSSARSPPATNEKLFF. The chain couples TRBV12-3 or TRBV12-4 to TRBJ1-4; D remains ambiguous. The CDR3 has 18 residues. Trimming left V 4 bases short and J 0 bases short, with 18 bases between.

There are a few counts of this clonotype. J is TRBJ2-5 and V is TRBV7-2; TRBD2 agrees at 9 bases. CDR1 SGHTA and CDR2 FQGNSA come from the germline V gene. This CDR3 contains 14 residues. V trimming: 2 bases; J trimming: 5 bases; junction bases outside the gene matches: 3. This chain's CDR3 is CASSLRAGGETQYF. The CDR3 DNA is TGTGCCAGCAGCTTAAGGGCGGGGGGGGAGACCCAGTACTTC.

The V and J genes are TRBV10-3 and TRBJ1-2, with D possibly TRBD1 on 5 matching bases. This CDR3 is built from 14 residues. Trimming cost V 6 bases and J 4 bases, with 15 bases left between them. The germline CDR1 and CDR2 sequences are ENHRY and SYGVKD. The CDR3 loop is CAIRDQGVGYGYTF. The DNA for the CDR3 is TGTGCCATCAGAGACCAGGGAGTAGGCTATGGCTACACCTTC.

The chain recombines TRBV6-2 or TRBV6-3 with TRBJ1-4; TRBD1 matches 7 bases. Unmatched junction bases numbered 8, after V lost 8 bases and J lost 8 bases. The CDR3 length is 13 residues. Germline CDR1 MNHEY, CDR2 SVGEGT. The CDR3 loop reads CASGEGTAEKLFF. The CDR3, as DNA: TGTGCCAGCGGGGAAGGGACAGCAGAAAAACTGTTTTTT.

This clonotype was counted a few times. V gene TRBV27 combines with J gene TRBJ2-1; D gene ambiguous. The CDR3 runs 14 residues. Trimming pared 11 bases from V and 7 bases from J, leaving 21 bases between. Germline values: CDR1 MNHEY, CDR2 SMNVEV (reference sequence). The CDR3 reads CASSPDMIANEQFF. In DNA form, the CDR3 reads TGTGCCTCATCCCCGGATATGATTGCGAATGAGCAGTTCTTC.

The V gene is TRBV19, the J gene TRBJ1-6; no clear D. The V end was cut by 7 bases, the J end by 6 bases, with 13 bases between. This CDR3 is built from 14 residues. The V gene's germline CDR1 is LNHDA and CDR2 SQIVND (reference sequence). The CDR3 sequence: CASKGIEANSPLHF. For the CDR3, the DNA is TGTGCCAGTAAGGGCATAGAAGCTAATTCACCCCTCCACTTT. Combining the CDR3 with reference TRBV19 and TRBJ1-6 gives the whole variable domain DGGITQSPKYLFRKEGQNVTLSCEQNLNHDAMYWYRQDPGQGLRLIYYSQIVNDFQKGDIAEGYSVSREKKESFPLTVTSAQKNPTAFYLCASKGIEANSPLHFGNGTRLTVT.

This clonotype was observed a handful of times. The chain has TRBV19 and TRBJ1-5, with D maybe TRBD1 (6 bases). Germline CDR1 is LNHDA and CDR2 is SQIVND (reference sequence). The CDR3 is 14 amino acids. V lost 7 bases to trimming and J lost 3 bases, with 13 bases between them. CDR3 nucleotide sequence: TGTGCCAGTAAGGGGGACCTACTCAATCAGCCCCAGCATTTT. Protein sequence: CASKGDLLNQPQHF. The whole variable domain, filled in from reference TRBV19 and TRBJ1-5, reads DGGITQSPKYLFRKEGQNVTLSCEQNLNHDAMYWYRQDPGQGLRLIYYSQIVNDFQKGDIAEGYSVSREKKESFPLTVTSAQKNPTAFYLCASKGDLLNQPQHFGDGTRLSIL.

This chain joins TRBV6-2 or TRBV6-3 and TRBJ2-7; D might be TRBD2 (6 bases). The germline CDR1 and CDR2 sequences are MNHEY and SVGEGT. The CDR3 covers 13 residues. The V and J ends lost 6 bases and 3 bases respectively, with 12 bases between them. The DNA of the CDR3 is TGTGCCAGCAGCCGGGCGGGAATCTACGAGCAGTACTTC. Translation gives CASSRAGIYEQYF.

This chain joins TRBV7-2 and TRBJ2-5; unclear D gene. The V gene lost 1 base and the J gene lost 0 bases, with 9 bases spanning the gap. The germline CDR1 and CDR2 sequences are SGHTA and FQGNSA. The CDR3 sequence is 15 residues long. The CDR3 bases are TGTGCCAGCAGCTTAGTAGTCCGGGACCAAGAGACCCAGTACTTC. Its protein product is CASSLVVRDQETQYF.

At least ten counts were recorded for this clonotype. The rearrangement links TRBV14 to TRBJ2-4; the D gene could be TRBD1 or TRBD2 (5 bases each). The CDR3 is made up of 16 amino acids. V was clipped by 1 base and J by 6 bases, with 16 bases between them. CDR1 and CDR2 (germline): SGHDN, FVKESK. The CDR3 spells CASSQGPGPARNIQYF. In DNA, the CDR3 is TGTGCCAGCAGCCAAGGTCCGGGACCCGCTAGAAACATTCAGTACTTC.

The sample holds many counts of this clonotype. This rearrangement joins TRBV11-3 to TRBJ2-1; 12 nucleotides agree with TRBD2. Trimming cost V 4 bases and J 5 bases; bases outside gene matches: 3. The CDR3 consists of 15 residues. Germline V CDR1 and CDR2: SGHNT, YENEEA. The DNA of the CDR3 is TGTGCCAGCAGCTCTTCTAGCGGGAGGGACAATGAGCAGTTCTTC. This codes for CASSSSSGRDNEQFF.